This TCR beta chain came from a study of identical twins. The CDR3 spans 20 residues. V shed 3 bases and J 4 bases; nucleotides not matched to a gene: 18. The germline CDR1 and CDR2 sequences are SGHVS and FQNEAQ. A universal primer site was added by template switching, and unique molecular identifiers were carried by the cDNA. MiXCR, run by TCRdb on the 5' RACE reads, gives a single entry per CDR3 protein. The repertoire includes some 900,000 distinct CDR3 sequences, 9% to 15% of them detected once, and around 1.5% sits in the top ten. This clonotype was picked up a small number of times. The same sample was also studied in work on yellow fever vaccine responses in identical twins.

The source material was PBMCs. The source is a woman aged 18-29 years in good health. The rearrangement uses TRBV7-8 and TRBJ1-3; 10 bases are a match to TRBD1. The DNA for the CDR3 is TGTGCCAGCAGCTTCGCCCTCCCCCCGACAGGGGGCTTGCGAGGAAACACCATATATTTT. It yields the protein CASSFALPPTGGLRGNTIYF.